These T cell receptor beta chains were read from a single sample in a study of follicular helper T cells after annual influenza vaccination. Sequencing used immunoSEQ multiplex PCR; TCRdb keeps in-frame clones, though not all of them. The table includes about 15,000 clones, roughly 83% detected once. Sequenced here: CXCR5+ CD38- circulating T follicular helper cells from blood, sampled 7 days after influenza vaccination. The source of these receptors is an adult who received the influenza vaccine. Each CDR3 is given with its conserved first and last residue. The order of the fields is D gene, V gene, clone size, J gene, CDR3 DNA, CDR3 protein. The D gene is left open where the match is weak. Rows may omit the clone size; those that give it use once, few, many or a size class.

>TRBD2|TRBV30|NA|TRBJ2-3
TGTGCCTGGAGTCGAGGCGGGAGGAGCACAGATACGCAGTATTTT
CAWSRGGRSTDTQYF
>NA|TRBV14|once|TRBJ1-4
TGTGCCAGCAGCCACCTCCGGGATCCCTATGAAAAACTGTTTTTT
CASSHLRDPYEKLFF
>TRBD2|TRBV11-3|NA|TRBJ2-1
TGTGCCAGCAGCTCGAGACTAGCGGGAGCTCTAGATGAGCAGTTCTTC
CASSSRLAGALDEQFF
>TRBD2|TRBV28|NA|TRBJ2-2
TGTGCCAGCAGTTGGGATAGCGGGAGTACCGGGGAGCTGTTTTTT
CASSWDSGSTGELFF
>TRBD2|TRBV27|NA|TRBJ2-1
TGTGCCAGCAGTTTCCGCGGGACTAGCGGGAGTCTGTATGAGCAGTTCTTC
CASSFRGTSGSLYEQFF
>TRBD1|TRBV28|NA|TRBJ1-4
TGTGCCAGCACCGGAGGACAGGGGGTTCGGGAACTGTTTTTT
CASTGGQGVRELFF
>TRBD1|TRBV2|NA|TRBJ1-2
TGTGCCAGCAGTCGAGAAAGGGGACAGGGGCTCGGCTACACCTTC
CASSRERGQGLGYTF
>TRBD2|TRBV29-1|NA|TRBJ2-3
TGCAGCGCCCAAATGGGACTAGCGGGAGATCAAAATACGCAGTATTTT
CSAQMGLAGDQNTQYF
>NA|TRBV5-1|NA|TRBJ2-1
TGCGCCAGCAGTCCGGTCCAGGGGTCGGGGGAGCAGTTCTTC
CASSPVQGSGEQFF
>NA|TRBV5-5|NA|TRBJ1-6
TGTGCCAGCAGCCCGGCCTCAGCAGGGCTTAATTCACCCCTCCACTTT
CASSPASAGLNSPLHF
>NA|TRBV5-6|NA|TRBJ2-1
TGTGCCAGCAGCTTGGCCCCTTGGAGAGGGAGATCCTACAATGAGCAGTTCTTC
CASSLAPWRGRSYNEQFF
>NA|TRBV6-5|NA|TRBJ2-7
TGTGCCAGCCGACCCTCAACAGAGGGCGAGCAGTACTTC
CASRPSTEGEQYF
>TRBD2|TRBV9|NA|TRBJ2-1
TGTGCCAGCAGCGTAGGGACTAGCGGGAACAATGAGCAGTTCTTC
CASSVGTSGNNEQFF
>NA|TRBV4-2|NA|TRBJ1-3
TGTGCCAGCAGCCAAGATCAAAGAGGGGGCTCTGGAAACACCATATATTTT
CASSQDQRGGSGNTIYF
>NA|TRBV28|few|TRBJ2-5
TGTGCCAGCAGTGGACTTACTAGGTACCAAGAGACCCAGTACTTC
CASSGLTRYQETQYF
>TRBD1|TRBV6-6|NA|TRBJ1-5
TGTGCCAGCAGCCCGGGACAGACCAATCAGCCCCAGCATTTT
CASSPGQTNQPQHF
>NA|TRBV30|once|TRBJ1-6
TGTGCCGCGAGTCAGGGTTATAATTCCCCCCTCCCCTTT
CAASQGYNSPLPF
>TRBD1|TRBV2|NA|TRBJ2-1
TGTGCCAGCAGCGGTGGACAGGGCTTCTGGGATGAGCAGTTCTTC
CASSGGQGFWDEQFF
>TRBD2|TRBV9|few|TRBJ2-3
TGTGCCAGCAGCGTAGAGCCCAGCGGGGCATCGGCTACGCAGTATTTT
CASSVEPSGASATQYF
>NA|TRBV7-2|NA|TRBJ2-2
TGTGCCAGCAGCCCTTTTGCCGGGGAGCTGTTTTTT
CASSPFAGELFF
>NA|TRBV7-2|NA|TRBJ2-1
TGTGCCAGCAGCTCCACCCGGTATGAGCAGTTCTTC
CASSSTRYEQFF
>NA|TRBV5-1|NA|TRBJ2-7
TGCGCCAGCAGCTTGGAGGCTAGCGAGACCTACGAGCAGTACTTC
CASSLEASETYEQYF
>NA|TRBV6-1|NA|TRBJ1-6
TGTGCCAGTGACAGGAATAATTCACCCCTCCACTTT
CASDRNNSPLHF
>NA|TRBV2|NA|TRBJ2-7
TGTGCCAGCAGTGAAGGGCCCCCTGGACAGACTCAAGATTACGAGCAGTACTTC
CASSEGPPGQTQDYEQYF